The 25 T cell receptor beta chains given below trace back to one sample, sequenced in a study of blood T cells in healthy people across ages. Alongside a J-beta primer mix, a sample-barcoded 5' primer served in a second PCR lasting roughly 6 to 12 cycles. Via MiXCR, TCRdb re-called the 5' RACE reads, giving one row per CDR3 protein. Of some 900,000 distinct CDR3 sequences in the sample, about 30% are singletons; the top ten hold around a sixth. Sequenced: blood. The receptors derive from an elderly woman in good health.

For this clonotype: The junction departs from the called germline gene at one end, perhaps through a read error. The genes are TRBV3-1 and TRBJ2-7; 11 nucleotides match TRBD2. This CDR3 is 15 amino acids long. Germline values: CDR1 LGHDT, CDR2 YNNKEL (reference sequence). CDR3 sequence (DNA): TGTGCCAGCAGCCAAGTAGCGGGGGGGCCGTACGGGCAGTACTTC. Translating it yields CASSQVAGGPYGQYF.

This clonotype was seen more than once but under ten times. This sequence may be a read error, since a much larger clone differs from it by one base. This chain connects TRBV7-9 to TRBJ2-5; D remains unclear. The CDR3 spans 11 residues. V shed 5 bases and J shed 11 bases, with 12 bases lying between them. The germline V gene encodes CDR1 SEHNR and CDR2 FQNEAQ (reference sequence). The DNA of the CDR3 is TGTGCCAGCAGCCATTACAATGAGCAGTACTTC. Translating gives CASSHYNEQYF.

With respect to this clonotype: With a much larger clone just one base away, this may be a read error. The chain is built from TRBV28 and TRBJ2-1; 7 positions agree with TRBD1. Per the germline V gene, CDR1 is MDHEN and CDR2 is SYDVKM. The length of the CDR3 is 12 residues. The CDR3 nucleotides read TGTGTCAGCACGACAGGGTTGGATGAGCAGTTCTTC. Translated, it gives CVSTTGLDEQFF.

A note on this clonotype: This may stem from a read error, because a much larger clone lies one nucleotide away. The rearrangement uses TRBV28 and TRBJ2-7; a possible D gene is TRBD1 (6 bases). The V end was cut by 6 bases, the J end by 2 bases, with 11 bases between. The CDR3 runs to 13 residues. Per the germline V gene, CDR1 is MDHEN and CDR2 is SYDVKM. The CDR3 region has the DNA TGTGCCAGCAGAGCCGGACAGCCCTACGAGCAGTACTTC. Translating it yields CASRAGQPYEQYF. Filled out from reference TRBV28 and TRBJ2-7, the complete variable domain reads DVKVTQSSRYLVKRTGEKVFLECVQDMDHENMFWYRQDPGLGLRLIYFSYDVKMKEKGDIPEGYSVSREKKERFSLILESASTNQTSMYLCASRAGQPYEQYFGPGTRLTVT.

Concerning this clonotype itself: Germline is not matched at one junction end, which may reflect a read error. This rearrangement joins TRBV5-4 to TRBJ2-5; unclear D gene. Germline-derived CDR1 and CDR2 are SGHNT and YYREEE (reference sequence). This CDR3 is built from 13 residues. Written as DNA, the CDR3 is TGTGCCTGCAGCTCGACATTAGAAGAGACCCAGTACTTC. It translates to CACSSTLEETQYF.

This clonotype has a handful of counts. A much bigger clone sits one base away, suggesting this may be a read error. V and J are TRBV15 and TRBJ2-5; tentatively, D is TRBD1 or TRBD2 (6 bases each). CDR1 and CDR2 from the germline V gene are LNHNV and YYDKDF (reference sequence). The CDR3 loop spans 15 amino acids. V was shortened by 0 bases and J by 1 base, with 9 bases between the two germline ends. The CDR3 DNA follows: TGTGCCACCAGCAGAGACGGGGGCCCCCAAGAGACCCAGTACTTC. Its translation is CATSRDGGPQETQYF.

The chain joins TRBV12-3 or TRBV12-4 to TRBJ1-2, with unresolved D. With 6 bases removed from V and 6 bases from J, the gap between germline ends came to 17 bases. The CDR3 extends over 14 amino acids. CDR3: CASSRNVGRDGYTF. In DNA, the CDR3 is TGTGCCAGCAGCCGAAATGTTGGACGAGATGGCTACACCTTC.

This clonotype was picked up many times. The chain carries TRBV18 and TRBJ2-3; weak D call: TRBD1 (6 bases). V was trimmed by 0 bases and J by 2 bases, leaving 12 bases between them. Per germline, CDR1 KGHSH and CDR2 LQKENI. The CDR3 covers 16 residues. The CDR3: CASSPPGRGNTDTQYF. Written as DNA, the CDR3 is TGTGCCAGCTCACCACCCGGCAGGGGAAACACAGATACGCAGTATTTT.

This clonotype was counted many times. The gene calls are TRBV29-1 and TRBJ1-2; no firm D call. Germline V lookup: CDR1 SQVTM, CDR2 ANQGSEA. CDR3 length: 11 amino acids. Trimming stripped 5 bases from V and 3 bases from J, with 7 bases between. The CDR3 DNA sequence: TGCAGCGTTCAGGCTTACTATGGCTACACCTTC. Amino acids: CSVQAYYGYTF. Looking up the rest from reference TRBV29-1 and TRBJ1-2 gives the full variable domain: SAVISQKPSRDICQRGTSLTIQCQVDSQVTMMFWYRQQPGQSLTLIATANQGSEATYESGFVIDKFPISRPNLTFSTLTVSNMSPEDSSIYLCSVQAYYGYTFGSGTRLTVV.

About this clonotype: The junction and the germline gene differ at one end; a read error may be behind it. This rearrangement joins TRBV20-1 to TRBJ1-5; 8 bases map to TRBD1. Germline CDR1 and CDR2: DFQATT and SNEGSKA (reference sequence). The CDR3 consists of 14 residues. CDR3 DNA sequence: TGCAGTGCTAGCCGGACAGGGCCCAATCGGCCCCAGCATTTT. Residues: CSASRTGPNRPQHF.

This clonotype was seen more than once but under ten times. CDR3 DNA sequence: TGTGCCAGCAGTGCGGAAGGGAGGGCCACTGAAGCTTTCTTT. Translated, it gives CASSAEGRATEAFF. The V call is TRBV2, the J call TRBJ1-1; D ambiguous. Germline loops: CDR1 SNHLY, CDR2 FYNNEI. This CDR3 has 14 residues. Trimming took off 4 bases at V and 4 bases at J, with 13 bases between the two ends.

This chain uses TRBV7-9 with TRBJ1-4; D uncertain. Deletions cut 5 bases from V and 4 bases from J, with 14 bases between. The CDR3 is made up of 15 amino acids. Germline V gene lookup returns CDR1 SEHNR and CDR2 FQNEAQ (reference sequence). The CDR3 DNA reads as TGTGCCAGCAGCCCCAGCGAACTTCTTAATGAAAAACTGTTTTTT. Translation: CASSPSELLNEKLFF.

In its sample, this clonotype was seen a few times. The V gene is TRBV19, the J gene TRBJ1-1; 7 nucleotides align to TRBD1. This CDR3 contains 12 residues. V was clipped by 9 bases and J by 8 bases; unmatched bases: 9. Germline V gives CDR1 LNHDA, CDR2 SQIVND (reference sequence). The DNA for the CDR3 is TGTGCCAGCGCAGGGGGGCTAAGGGAAGCTTTCTTT. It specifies CASAGGLREAFF.

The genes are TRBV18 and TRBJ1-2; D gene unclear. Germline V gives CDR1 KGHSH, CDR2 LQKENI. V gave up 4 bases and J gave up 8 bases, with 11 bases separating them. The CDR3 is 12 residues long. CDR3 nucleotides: TGTGCCAGCTCACTTGGACGGTTAGGCTACACCTTC. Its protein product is CASSLGRLGYTF. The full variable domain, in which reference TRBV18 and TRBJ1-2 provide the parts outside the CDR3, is NAGVMQNPRHLVRRRGQEARLRCSPMKGHSHVYWYRQLPEEGLKFMVYLQKENIIDESGMPKERFSAEFPKEGPSILRIQQVVRGDSAAYFCASSLGRLGYTFGSGTRLTVV.

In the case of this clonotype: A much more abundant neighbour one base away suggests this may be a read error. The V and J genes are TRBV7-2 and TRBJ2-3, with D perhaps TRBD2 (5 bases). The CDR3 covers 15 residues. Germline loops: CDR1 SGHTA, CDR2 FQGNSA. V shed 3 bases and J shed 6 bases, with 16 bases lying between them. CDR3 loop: CTSSLGDSRADTQYF. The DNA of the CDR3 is TGTACCAGCAGCTTGGGAGACTCCCGGGCGGATACGCAGTATTTT.

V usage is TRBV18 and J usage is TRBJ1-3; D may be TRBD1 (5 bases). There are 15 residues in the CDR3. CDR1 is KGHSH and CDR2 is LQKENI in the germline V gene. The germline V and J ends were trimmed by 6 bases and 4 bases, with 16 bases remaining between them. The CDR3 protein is CASSSGALPGNTIYF. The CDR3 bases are TGTGCCAGCTCCAGCGGGGCCTTGCCGGGAAACACCATATATTTT.

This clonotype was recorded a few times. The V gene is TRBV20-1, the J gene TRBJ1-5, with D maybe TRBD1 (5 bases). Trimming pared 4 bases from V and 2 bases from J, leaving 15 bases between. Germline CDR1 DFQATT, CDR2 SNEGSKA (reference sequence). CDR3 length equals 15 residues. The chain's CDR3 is CSANDPGSGNQPQHF. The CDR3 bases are TGCAGTGCTAATGACCCAGGGAGTGGCAATCAGCCCCAGCATTTT.

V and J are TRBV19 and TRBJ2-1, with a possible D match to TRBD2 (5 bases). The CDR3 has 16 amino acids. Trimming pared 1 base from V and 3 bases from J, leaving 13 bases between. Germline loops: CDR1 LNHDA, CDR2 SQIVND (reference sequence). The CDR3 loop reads CASSIVSGVGYNEQFF. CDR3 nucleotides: TGTGCCAGTAGTATAGTATCCGGGGTCGGCTACAATGAGCAGTTCTTC.

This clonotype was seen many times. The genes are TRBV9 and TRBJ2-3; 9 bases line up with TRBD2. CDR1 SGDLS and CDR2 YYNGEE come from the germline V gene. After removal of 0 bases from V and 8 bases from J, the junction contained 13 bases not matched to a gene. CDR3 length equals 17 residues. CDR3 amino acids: CASSVDSGGAREGTQYF. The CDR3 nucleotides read TGTGCCAGCAGCGTAGATAGCGGGGGCGCTAGAGAAGGTACGCAGTATTTT.

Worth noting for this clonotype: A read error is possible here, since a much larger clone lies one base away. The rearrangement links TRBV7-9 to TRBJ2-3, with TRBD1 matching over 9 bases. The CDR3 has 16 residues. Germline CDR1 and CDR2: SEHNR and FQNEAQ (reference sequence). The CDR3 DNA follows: TGTGCCGGCAGCGAACAGGGGGCAGTATCCACAGATACGCAGTATTTT. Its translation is CAGSEQGAVSTDTQYF.

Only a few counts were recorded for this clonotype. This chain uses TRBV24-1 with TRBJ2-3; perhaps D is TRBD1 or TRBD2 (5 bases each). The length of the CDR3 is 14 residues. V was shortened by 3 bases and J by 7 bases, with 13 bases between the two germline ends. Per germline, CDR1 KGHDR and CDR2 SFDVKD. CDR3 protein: CATSDALGGNTQYF. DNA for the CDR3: TGTGCCACCAGTGATGCCCTTGGGGGAAATACGCAGTATTTT.

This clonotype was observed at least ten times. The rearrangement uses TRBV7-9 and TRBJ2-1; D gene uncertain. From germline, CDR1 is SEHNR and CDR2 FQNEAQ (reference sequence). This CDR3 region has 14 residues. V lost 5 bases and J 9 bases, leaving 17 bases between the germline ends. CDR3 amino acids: CASSRTGPFPEQFF. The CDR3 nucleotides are TGTGCCAGCAGCCGGACCGGTCCGTTTCCTGAGCAGTTCTTC. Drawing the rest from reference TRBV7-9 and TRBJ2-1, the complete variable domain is DTGVSQNPRHKITKRGQNVTFRCDPISEHNRLYWYRQTLGQGPEFLTYFQNEAQLEKSRLLSDRFSAERPKGSFSTLEIQRTEQGDSAMYLCASSRTGPFPEQFFGPGTRLTVL.

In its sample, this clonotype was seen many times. CDR3 in amino acids: CASRSGTGLSNQPQHF. CDR3 sequence (DNA): TGTGCCAGCAGGTCCGGGACAGGGTTGAGCAATCAGCCCCAGCATTTT. The chain joins TRBV6-5 to TRBJ1-5, with 9 positions matching TRBD1. From germline, CDR1 is MNHEY and CDR2 SVGAGI. The CDR3 consists of 16 residues. The J segment lost 1 base and the V segment lost 6 bases, leaving 7 bases of the junction unmatched.

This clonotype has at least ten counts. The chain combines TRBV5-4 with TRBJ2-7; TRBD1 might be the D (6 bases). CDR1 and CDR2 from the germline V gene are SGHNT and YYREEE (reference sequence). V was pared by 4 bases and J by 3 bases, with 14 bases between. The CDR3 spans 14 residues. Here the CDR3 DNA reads TGTGCCAGCAGCCAACAGGGTTTAATCTACGAGCAGTACTTC. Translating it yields CASSQQGLIYEQYF.

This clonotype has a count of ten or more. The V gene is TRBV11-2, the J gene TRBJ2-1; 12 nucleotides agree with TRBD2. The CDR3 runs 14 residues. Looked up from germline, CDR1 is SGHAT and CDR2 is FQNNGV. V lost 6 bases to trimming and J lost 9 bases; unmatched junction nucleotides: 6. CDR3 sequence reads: CASSPSGGVSEQFF. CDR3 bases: TGTGCCAGCAGTCCTAGCGGGGGGGTAAGTGAGCAGTTCTTC.